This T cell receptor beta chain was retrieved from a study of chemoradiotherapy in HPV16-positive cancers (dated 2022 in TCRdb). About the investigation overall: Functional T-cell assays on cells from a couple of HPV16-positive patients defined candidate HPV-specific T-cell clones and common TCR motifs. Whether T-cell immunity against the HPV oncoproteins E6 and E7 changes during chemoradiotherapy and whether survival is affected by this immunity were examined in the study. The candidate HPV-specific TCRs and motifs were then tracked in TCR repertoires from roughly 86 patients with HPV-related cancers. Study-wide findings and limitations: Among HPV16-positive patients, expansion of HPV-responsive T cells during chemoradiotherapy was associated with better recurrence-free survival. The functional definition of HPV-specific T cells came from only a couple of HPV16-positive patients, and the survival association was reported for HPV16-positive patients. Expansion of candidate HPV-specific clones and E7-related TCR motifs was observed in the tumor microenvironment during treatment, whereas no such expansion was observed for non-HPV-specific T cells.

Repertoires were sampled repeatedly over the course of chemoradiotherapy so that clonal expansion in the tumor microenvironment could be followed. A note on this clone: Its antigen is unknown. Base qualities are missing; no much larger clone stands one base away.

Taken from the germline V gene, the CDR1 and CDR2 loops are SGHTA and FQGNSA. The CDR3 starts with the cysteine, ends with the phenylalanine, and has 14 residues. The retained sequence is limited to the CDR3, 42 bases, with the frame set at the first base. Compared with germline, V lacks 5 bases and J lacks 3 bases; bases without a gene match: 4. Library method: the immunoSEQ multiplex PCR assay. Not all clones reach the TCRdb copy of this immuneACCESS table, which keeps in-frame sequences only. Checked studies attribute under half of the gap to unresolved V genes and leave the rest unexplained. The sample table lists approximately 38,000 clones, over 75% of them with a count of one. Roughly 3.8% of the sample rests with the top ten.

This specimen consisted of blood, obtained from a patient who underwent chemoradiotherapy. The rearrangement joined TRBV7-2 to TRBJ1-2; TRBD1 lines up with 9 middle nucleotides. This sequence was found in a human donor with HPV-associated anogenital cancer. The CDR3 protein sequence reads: CASSDRGSYYGYTF. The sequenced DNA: TGTGCCAGCAGCGACAGGGGGTCGTACTATGGCTACACCTTC.